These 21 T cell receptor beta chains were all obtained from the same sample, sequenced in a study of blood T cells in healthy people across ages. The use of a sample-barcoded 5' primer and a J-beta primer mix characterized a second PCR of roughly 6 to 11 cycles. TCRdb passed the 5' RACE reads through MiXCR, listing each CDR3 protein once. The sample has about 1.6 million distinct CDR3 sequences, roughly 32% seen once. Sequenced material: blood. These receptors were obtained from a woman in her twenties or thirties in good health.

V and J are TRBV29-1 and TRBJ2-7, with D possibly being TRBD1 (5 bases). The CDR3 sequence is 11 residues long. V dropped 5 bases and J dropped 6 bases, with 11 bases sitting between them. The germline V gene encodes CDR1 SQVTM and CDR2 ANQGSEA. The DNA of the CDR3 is TGCAGCGTTACGGCAGGGTTCGAGCAGTACTTC. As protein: CSVTAGFEQYF.

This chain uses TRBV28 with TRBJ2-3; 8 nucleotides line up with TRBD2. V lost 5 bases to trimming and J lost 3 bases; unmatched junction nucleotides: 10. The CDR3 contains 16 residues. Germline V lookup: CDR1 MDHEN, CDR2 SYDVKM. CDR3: CASSRISGSETDTQYF. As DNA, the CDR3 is TGTGCCAGCAGTCGGATCAGCGGGAGCGAAACAGATACGCAGTATTTT. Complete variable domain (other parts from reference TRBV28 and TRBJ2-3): DVKVTQSSRYLVKRTGEKVFLECVQDMDHENMFWYRQDPGLGLRLIYFSYDVKMKEKGDIPEGYSVSREKKERFSLILESASTNQTSMYLCASSRISGSETDTQYFGPGTRLTVL.

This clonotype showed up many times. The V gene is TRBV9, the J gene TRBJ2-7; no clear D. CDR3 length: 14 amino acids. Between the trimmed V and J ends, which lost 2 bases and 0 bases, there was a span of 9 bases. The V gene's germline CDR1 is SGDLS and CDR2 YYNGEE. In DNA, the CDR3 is TGTGCCAGCAGCGTGAGCGACATCTCCTACGAGCAGTACTTC. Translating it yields CASSVSDISYEQYF.

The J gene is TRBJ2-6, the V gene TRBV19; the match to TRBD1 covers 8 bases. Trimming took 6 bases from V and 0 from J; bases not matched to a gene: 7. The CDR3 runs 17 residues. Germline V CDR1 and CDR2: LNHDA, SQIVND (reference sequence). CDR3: CASRQGALDSGANVLTF. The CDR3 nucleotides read TGTGCCAGTAGGCAGGGGGCCCTGGACTCTGGGGCCAACGTCCTGACTTTC.

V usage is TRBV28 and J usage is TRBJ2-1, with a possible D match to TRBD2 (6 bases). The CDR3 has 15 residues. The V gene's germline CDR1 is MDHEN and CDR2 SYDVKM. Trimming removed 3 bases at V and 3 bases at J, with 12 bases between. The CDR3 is CASSFSAGIYNEQFF. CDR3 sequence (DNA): TGTGCCAGCAGTTTTTCCGCGGGAATCTACAATGAGCAGTTCTTC.

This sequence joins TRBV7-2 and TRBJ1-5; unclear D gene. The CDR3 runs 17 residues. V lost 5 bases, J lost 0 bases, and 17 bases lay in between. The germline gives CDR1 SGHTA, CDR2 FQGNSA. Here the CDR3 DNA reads TGTGCCAGCAGCAATTCCGCCTGGGCGTCTAGCAATCAGCCCCAGCATTTT. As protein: CASSNSAWASSNQPQHF. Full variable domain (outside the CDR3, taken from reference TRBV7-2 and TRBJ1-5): GAGVSQSPSNKVTEKGKDVELRCDPISGHTALYWYRQSLGQGLEFLIYFQGNSAPDKSGLPSDRFSAERTGGSVSTLTIQRTQQEDSAVYLCASSNSAWASSNQPQHFGDGTRLSIL.

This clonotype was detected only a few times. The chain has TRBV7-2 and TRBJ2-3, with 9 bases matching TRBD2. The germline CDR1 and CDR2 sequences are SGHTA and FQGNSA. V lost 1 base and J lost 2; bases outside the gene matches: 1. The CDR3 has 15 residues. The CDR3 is CASSLGGRATDTQYF. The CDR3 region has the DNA TGTGCCAGCAGCTTAGGCGGGAGGGCCACAGATACGCAGTATTTT. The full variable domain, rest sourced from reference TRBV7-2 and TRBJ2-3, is GAGVSQSPSNKVTEKGKDVELRCDPISGHTALYWYRQSLGQGLEFLIYFQGNSAPDKSGLPSDRFSAERTGGSVSTLTIQRTQQEDSAVYLCASSLGGRATDTQYFGPGTRLTVL.

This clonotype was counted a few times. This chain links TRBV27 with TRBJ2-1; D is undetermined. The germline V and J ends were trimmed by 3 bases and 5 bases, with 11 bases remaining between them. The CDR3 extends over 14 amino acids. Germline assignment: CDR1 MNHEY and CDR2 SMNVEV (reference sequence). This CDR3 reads CASSFSGFNNEQFF. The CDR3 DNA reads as TGTGCCAGCAGTTTTTCCGGGTTCAACAATGAGCAGTTCTTC.

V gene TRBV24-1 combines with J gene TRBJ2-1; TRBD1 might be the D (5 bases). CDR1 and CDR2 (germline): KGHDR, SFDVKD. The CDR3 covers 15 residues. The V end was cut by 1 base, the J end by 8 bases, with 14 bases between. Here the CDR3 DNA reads TGTGCCACCAGTGATTTAGGCCAGGGTATCGATGAGCAGTTCTTC. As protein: CATSDLGQGIDEQFF.

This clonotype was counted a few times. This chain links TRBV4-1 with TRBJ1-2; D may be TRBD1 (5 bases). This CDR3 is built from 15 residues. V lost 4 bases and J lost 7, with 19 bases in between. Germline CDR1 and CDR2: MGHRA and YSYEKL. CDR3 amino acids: CASSRSTSTVPGYTF. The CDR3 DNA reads TGCGCCAGCAGCCGATCTACGTCGACAGTCCCTGGCTACACCTTC.

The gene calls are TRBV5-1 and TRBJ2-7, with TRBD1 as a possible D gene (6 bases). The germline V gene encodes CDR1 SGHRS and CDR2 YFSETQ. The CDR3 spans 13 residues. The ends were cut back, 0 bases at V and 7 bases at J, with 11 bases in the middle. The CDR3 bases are TGCGCCAGCAGCTTGGACCCAGGGGTTGAGCAGTACTTC. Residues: CASSLDPGVEQYF.

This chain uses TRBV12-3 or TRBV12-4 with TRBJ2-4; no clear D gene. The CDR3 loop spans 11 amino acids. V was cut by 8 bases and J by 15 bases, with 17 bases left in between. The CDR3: CASRNMLDWYF. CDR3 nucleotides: TGTGCCAGCCGTAACATGTTAGATTGGTACTTC.

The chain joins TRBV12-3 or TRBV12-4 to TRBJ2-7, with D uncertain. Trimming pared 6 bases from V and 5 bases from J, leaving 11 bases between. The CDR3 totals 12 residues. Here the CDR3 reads CASSRPSHEQYF. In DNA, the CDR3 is TGTGCCAGCAGCCGGCCTAGTCACGAGCAGTACTTC.

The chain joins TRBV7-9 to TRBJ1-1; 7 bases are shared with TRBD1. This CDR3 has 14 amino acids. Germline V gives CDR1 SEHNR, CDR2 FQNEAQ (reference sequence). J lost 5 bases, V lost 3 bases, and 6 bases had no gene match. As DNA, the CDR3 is TGTGCCAGCAGCTTTCGGGACAGTGGGACTGAAGCTTTCTTT. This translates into CASSFRDSGTEAFF.

CDR3 in amino acids: CASSEPGQGFSEAFF. The CDR3 DNA follows: TGTGCCAGCAGTGAACCGGGACAGGGGTTCTCTGAAGCTTTCTTT. The rearrangement joins TRBV2 to TRBJ1-1; 10 positions match TRBD1. Germline CDR1 is SNHLY and CDR2 is FYNNEI. Trimming took 2 bases from V and 6 from J; bases not matched to a gene: 6. CDR3 size: 15 residues.

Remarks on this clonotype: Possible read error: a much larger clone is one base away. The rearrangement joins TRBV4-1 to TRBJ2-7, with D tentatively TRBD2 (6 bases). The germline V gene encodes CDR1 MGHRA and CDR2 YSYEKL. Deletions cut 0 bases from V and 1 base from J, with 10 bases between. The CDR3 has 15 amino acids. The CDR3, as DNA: TGCGCCAGCAGCCAAGATAACGGGACTTCCTACGAGCAGTACTTC. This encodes CASSQDNGTSYEQYF.

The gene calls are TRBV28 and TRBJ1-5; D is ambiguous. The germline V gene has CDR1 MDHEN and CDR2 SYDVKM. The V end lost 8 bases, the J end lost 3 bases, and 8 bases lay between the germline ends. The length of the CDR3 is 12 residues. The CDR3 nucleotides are TGTGCCAGCGGAACAGCCAATCAGCCCCAGCATTTT. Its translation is CASGTANQPQHF.

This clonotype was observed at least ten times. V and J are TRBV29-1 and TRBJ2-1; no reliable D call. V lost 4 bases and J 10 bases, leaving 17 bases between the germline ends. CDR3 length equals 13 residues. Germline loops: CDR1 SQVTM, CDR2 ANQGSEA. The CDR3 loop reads CSVVTGLRNEQFF. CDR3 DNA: TGCAGCGTTGTAACGGGTTTAAGAAACGAGCAGTTCTTC.

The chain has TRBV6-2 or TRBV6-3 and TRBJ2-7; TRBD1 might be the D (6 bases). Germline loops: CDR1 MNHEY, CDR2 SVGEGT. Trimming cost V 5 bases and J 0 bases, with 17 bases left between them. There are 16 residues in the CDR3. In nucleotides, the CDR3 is TGTGCCAGCAGTCCCTCAAGTCAGGGGCTCTCCTACGAGCAGTACTTC. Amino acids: CASSPSSQGLSYEQYF.

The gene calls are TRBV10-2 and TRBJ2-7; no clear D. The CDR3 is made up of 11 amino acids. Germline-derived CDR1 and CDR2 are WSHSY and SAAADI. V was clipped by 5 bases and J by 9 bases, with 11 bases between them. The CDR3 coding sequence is TGCGCCAGCAGTTATAGTGGAGTGCAGTACTTC. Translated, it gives CASSYSGVQYF.

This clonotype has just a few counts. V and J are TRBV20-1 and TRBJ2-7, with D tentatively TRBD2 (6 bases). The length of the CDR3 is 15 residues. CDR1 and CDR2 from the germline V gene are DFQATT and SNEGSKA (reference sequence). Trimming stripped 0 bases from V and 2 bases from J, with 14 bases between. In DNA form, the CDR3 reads TGCAGTGCTAGAGACCCTGGGACTGGGACCTACGAGCAGTACTTC. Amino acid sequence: CSARDPGTGTYEQYF.